These T cell receptor beta chains were read from a single sample in a study of cytomegalovirus exposure and HLA in healthy donors. Profiling relied on immunoSEQ multiplex PCR, and the TCRdb table lists in-frame clones only, not all of them. The data contain 150,000 to 200,000 clones, just over 75% of them singletons. Sequencing input: PBMCs. The receptors originated from a man aged 25-45 years in good health and CMV-seronegative. CDR3s include the opening cysteine and the closing phenylalanine or tryptophan. The D gene is left open where the match is weak. Expanded clones get a size class; other rows say once, few or many, or leave the size out.

.	TRBJ2-2	TRBV15	TRBD2	TGTGCCACCAGCAGGCGACTAGCGGGAGACCGAGCGAACACCGGGGAGCTGTTTTTT	CATSRRLAGDRANTGELFF
.	TRBJ2-7	TRBV11-2	.	TGTGCCAGCAGCCAAACAGGGCTCCACGAGCAGTACTTC	CASSQTGLHEQYF
.	TRBJ2-5	TRBV13	.	TGTGCCAGCAGCTCCGTCCAAGAGACCCAGTACTTC	CASSSVQETQYF
.	TRBJ2-7	TRBV6-5	TRBD1	TGTGCCAGCAGACCTCCAGGACAGGGGTCCGAGCAGTACTTC	CASRPPGQGSEQYF
.	TRBJ1-2	TRBV2	TRBD1	TGTGCCGTACCGGGACAGGGATCTGGCTACACCTTC	CAVPGQGSGYTF
.	TRBJ2-1	TRBV2	TRBD2	TGTGCCAGCAGTGAACGGACTAGCGGGGGCGATGAGCAGTTCTTC	CASSERTSGGDEQFF
.	TRBJ2-1	TRBV2	.	TGTGCCAGCAACCTACGACAGACCTCCCTCAATGAGCAGTTCTTC	CASNLRQTSLNEQFF
.	TRBJ2-7	TRBV7-2	.	TGTGCCAGCAGCTTATTCAACTCCTACGAGCAGTACTTC	CASSLFNSYEQYF
once	TRBJ2-4	TRBV4-2	TRBD2	TGTGCCAGCAGCCAAGAGACGGGAGGGGTAAGGGAAAACATTCAGTACTTC	CASSQETGGVRENIQYF
.	TRBJ1-1	TRBV25-1	.	TGTGCCAGCAGTGATCGAGCCGGGGAGTACACTGAAGCTTTCTTT	CASSDRAGEYTEAFF
.	TRBJ2-7	TRBV5-1	.	TGCGCCAGCAGCTCGCAGGCAGGAGGTAGCTCCTACGAGCAGTACTTC	CASSSQAGGSSYEQYF
.	TRBJ1-5	TRBV6-4	.	TGTGCCAGCAGTGCGGGATTGGGGAATCAGCCCCAGCATTTT	CASSAGLGNQPQHF
.	TRBJ1-1	TRBV2	.	TGTGCCAGCAGTGGGGAGCGTGGCACTGAAGCTTTCTTT	CASSGERGTEAFF
.	TRBJ2-1	TRBV19	TRBD1	TGTGCCAGTAGTATCTTACAGGGGGCCCAGGACAATGAGCAGTTCTTC	CASSILQGAQDNEQFF
.	TRBJ2-5	TRBV11-2	.	TGTGCCAGCAGGGGGGGAGGCCGGGAGACCCAGTACTTC	CASRGGGRETQYF
.	TRBJ1-5	TRBV5-6	.	TGTGCCAGCAGCTTTGGGACAATGAGCTTGGCCCAGCATTTT	CASSFGTMSLAQHF
.	TRBJ1-2	TRBV4-1	.	TGCGCCAGCATCAATGGGGCAGGGGCGTACACCTTC	CASINGAGAYTF
.	TRBJ2-1	TRBV7-9	TRBD2	TGTGCCAGCAGCCTCGGACTAGCGGAATACAATGAGCAGTTCTTC	CASSLGLAEYNEQFF
.	TRBJ2-1	TRBV7-2	.	TGTGCCAGCAGGTCCGGGAGAGGAATAGGGAATGAGCAGTTCTTC	CASRSGRGIGNEQFF
.	TRBJ2-3	TRBV6-6	TRBD1	TGTGCCAGCAGTAGTGGACAGGGCCGCGCAGATACGCAGTATTTT	CASSSGQGRADTQYF
.	TRBJ2-7	TRBV7-9	.	TGTGCCAGCAGCGAAACGCGGACGGGACAAGCCTACGAGCAGTACTTC	CASSETRTGQAYEQYF
.	TRBJ1-5	TRBV18	TRBD1	TGTGCCAGCTCACCCATTACAGGGGTGGAGTATCAGCCCCAGCATTTT	CASSPITGVEYQPQHF
once	TRBJ1-5	TRBV6-1	.	TGTGCCAGCAGGGTGGCGGGGGCTCAACAGCCCCAGCATTTT	CASRVAGAQQPQHF
.	TRBJ2-2	TRBV29-1	TRBD1	TGCAGCGTCCTTCCCGGGACAGAGAACACCGGGGAGCTGTTTTTT	CSVLPGTENTGELFF
.	TRBJ2-1	TRBV6-5	TRBD2	TGTGCCAGCAGTTTGACTAGCGGGCCCTACAATGAGCAGTTCTTC	CASSLTSGPYNEQFF
.	TRBJ2-5	TRBV5-1	.	TGCGCCAGCAGCTTCAAGTTAGCAGGGGAGACCCAGTACTTC	CASSFKLAGETQYF
.	TRBJ1-1	TRBV5-1	.	TGCGCCAGCAGAGGACTTGTGGCAGGCGACTTACAAGCTTTCTTT	CASRGLVAGDLQAFF
.	TRBJ2-3	TRBV28	TRBD2	TGTGCCAGCAGCGGCGATTGGGAGGGCCCCGACACAGATACGCAGTATTTT	CASSGDWEGPDTDTQYF
many	TRBJ1-1	TRBV27	TRBD1	TGTGCCAGCAGTTTATCCTCGACAGGGGTGGGGGCTTTCTTT	CASSLSSTGVGAFF